This T cell receptor beta chain was documented in a study of graft-versus-host responses after intestinal transplantation. The wider study: The transplants performed in recipients were multivisceral, liver-intestinal, or isolated intestinal. Anti-thymocyte globulin induction was given to all recipients, followed by tacrolimus and steroids for around three years.

Here immunoSEQ multiplex PCR was the method, and the copy in TCRdb shows in-frame clones only, minus some. The table lists 40,000 or so clones, just under 95% of them singletons. To note about this clone: As yet, its antigen is unknown.

Study conclusions and caveats: Peak GvH clone levels in circulation were associated with early post-transplant HvG declines. GvH clones were found in recipient marrow; some appeared first in ileum or blood.

Germline values: CDR1 MNHEY, CDR2 SVGAGI. V was pared by 2 bases and J by 4 bases, with 12 bases between. The CDR3 is made up of 14 amino acids. The sample consisted of PBMCs, taken 16 days after intestinal transplant. The sequence derives from a human patient who received an intestinal transplant, so some T cells may come from the graft donor. The chain uses TRBV6-5 and TRBJ2-7, with D unclear. CDR3 in amino acids: CASSYTPAKYEQYF. The CDR3 DNA reads as TGTGCCAGCAGTTACACCCCGGCGAAGTACGAGCAGTACTTC.